This note documents a single T cell receptor (beta chain) sequence. Its antigen has not been determined. Per-nucleotide qualities are absent, and no much larger clonotype sits a single base away. In the ViraFEST assay, PBMC were stimulated with viral peptide pools, and TCR sequencing was then used to find antigen-specific CD4+ T cell clonotypes based on their expansion. After around 11 days of culture, CD4+ T cells were isolated with the EasySep CD4+ T cell isolation kit. Participants received two doses of either the BNT162b2 or the mRNA-1273 mRNA SARS-CoV-2 vaccine. Healthy vaccine recipients had no prior SARS-CoV-2 infection, confirmed by negative nucleocapsid antibodies before and after vaccination. About 1.8 million PBMC per well were cultured with approximately 10 ug/ml peptides in IMDM containing roughly 5% human AB serum, 8.5 to 10 IU/ml IL-2 and gentamicin. Half of the culture medium was replaced with fresh IL-2-containing medium on days 3 and 7. Unless noted otherwise, every peptide stimulation condition was cultured in triplicate wells. Using Ficoll-Paque Plus gradient centrifugation, PBMC were separated from whole blood and then either used fresh or cryopreserved at -140C. The overlapping peptide pools covered the spike proteins of SARS-CoV-2 as well as those of the common cold coronaviruses HCoV-NL63, HCoV-OC43 and HCoV-229E. The QIAamp micro DNA kit was used to extract genomic DNA from the cultured CD4+ T cells.

The protocol used for the library was the immunoSEQ multiplex PCR assay. TCR beta CDR3 sequencing was performed on DNA from the cultured, isolated CD4+ T cells. For the original study's pipeline: Non-productive TCR sequences were removed, reads were trimmed to the CDR3 region, and CDR3s of at least 7 amino acids were retained. Antigen-specific clonotypes were identified using the MANAFEST web app by comparison of expansion in peptide wells against reference cultures. To be called positive, a clone needed expansion at FDR<0.05 compared with the reference and with all other wells, an odds ratio greater than 5, and a frequency greater than 0.1% in two replicate wells. A clonotype was defined as cross-reactive if the clonotype was significantly expanded both in SARS-CoV-2 spike wells and in at least one common cold coronavirus spike condition. Using the stringdist R package, CDR3 similarity was measured by Levenshtein distance, and unrooted trees were constructed with ape in R 3.6.1. Not all clones reach the TCRdb copy of this immuneACCESS table, which keeps in-frame sequences only. Checked studies attribute under half of the gap to unresolved V genes and leave the rest unexplained. The DNA was the basis for D and trimming; V, J and clone size are from that table. Present in this sample are 30,000 or so clones, 72% of which were seen just once. Roughly an eighth of the sample belongs to the ten largest clones.

The source of the sample is a study of vaccination effects on CD4 cells after COVID-19 (dated by TCRdb to the early 2020s). Background for the entire study: Across the study, the median time from the second dose to post-vaccine sampling was 72 days (range 14 to 241). In both COVID-19 convalescent patients and infection-naive vaccine recipients, the study compared SARS-CoV-2 spike-specific CD4+ TCR repertoires from before mRNA vaccination with those from after it. Cultures from other donors in the study were sequenced using the Oncomine TCR Beta short-read assay on an Illumina iSeq 100. Altogether, nine to ten COVID-19 convalescent patients and several SARS-CoV-2-naive healthy vaccine recipients made up the full study. Study-wide findings and limitations: Clones induced by infection and clones induced by vaccination both contracted markedly at late timepoints after vaccination, which fits with T cell responses waning over time. Only a small number of convalescent patients were included, and no early post-infection timepoints were available, which limited the study. Among healthy vaccine recipients, nearly all vaccine-induced clones were SARS-CoV-2 mono-reactive, and only 1 of 255 was cross-reactive with common cold coronaviruses.

Spanning cysteine to phenylalanine, the CDR3 consists of 13 amino acids. The CDR3 DNA has 39 bases and is translated from base 1. In the germline V gene, CDR1 corresponds to SNHLY and CDR2 to FYNNEI. Trimming removed 9 bases from V and 5 bases from J; the gene matches leave 6 bases unexplained. The source was CD4+ T cells from PBMCs cultured with HCoV-229E spike peptides, collected after COVID-19 vaccination. This specimen's cell subset or site label, interpreted: HCoV-229E spike overlapping peptide pool stimulation. Recombination connected TRBV2 to TRBJ1-4, and TRBD1 aligns with 7 junction nucleotides. The clonotype comes from a human donor who received a COVID-19 vaccine. The DNA sequence is given as TGTGCCAGTAGGGGACAGCCAAATGAAAAACTGTTTTTT. Translation gives CASRGQPNEKLFF.